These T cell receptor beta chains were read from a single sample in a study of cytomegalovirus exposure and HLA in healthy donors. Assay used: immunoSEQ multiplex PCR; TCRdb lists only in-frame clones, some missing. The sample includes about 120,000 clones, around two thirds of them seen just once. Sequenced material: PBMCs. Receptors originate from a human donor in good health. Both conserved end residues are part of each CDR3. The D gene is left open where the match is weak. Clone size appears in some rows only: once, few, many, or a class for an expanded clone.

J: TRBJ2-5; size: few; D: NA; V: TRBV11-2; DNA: TGTGCCAGCAGCTTACGATACATGGAGACCCAGTACTTC; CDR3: CASSLRYMETQYF
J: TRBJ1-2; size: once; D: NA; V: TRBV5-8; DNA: TGTGCCAGCAGCTTGATTAGTGGCTACACCTTC; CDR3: CASSLISGYTF
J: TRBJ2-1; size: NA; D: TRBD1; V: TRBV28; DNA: TGTGCCAGCAGCAACAGACAGGGTCCCTCTTGGGAGCAGTTCTTC; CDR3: CASSNRQGPSWEQFF
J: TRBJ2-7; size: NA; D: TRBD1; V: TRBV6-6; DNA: TGTGCCAGCAGTTACTCGAGGACAGGGGGCGAGCAGTACTTC; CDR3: CASSYSRTGGEQYF
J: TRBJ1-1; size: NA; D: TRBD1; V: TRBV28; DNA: TGTGCCAGCAGAGAGACAGGGGCCGTTTTAACTGAAGCTTTCTTT; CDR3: CASRETGAVLTEAFF
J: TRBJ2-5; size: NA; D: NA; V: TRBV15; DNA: TGTGCCACCAGCAGAGTCGGGATTCGCCCCCAAGAGACCCAGTACTTC; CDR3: CATSRVGIRPQETQYF
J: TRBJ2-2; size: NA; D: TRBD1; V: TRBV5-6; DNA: TGTGCCAGCAGACAGGGACAGGGTGGGACCGGGGAGCTGTTTTTT; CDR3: CASRQGQGGTGELFF
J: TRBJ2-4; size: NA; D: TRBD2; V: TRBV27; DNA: TGTGCCAGCCGCTCTTGGGAGGGGCTAACCAAAAACATTCAGTACTTC; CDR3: CASRSWEGLTKNIQYF
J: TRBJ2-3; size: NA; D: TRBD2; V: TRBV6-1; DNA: TGTGCCAGCAGTGAAGGGGGGTGGGGGGGGAGCACAGATACGCAGTATTTT; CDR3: CASSEGGWGGSTDTQYF
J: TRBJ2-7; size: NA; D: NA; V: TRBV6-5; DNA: TGTGCCAGCAGTTACGGTACTAGAGGGTCCCACGAGCAGTACTTC; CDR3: CASSYGTRGSHEQYF
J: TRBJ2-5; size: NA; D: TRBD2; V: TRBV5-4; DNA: TGTGCCAGCAGCTTGGGCGGGACTAGCGGGAGAGGGGAGACCCAGTACTTC; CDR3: CASSLGGTSGRGETQYF
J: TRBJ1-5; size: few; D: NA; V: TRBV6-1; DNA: TGTGCCAGCAGGATAGGGGTTGGCCAGCCCCAGCATTTT; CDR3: CASRIGVGQPQHF
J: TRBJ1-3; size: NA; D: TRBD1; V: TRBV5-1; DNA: TGCGCCAGCAGCCCCGGACAGGCCCGTGGGGCCATATATTTT; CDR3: CASSPGQARGAIYF
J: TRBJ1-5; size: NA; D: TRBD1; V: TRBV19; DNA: TGTGCCAGTAGTCATGGACAGGGAGGCAATCAGCCCCAGCATTTT; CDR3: CASSHGQGGNQPQHF
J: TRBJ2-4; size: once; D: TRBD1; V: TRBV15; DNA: TGTGCCACCAGCAGAGATAGACCCGGGACAGGGGCCAAAAACATTCAGTACTTC; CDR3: CATSRDRPGTGAKNIQYF
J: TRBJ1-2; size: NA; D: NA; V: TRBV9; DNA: TGTGCCAGCAGCGTAGGTACGGGGGTTGATGGCTACACCTTC; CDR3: CASSVGTGVDGYTF
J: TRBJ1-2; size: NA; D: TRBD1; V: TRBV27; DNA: TGTGCCAGCAGCCGACAGGGCTGGGGCTACACCTTC; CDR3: CASSRQGWGYTF
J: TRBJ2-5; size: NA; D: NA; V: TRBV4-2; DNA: TGTGCCAGCAGCCAAGGCTTGCTGGCGGGGCGATACCAAGAGACCCAGTACTTC; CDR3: CASSQGLLAGRYQETQYF
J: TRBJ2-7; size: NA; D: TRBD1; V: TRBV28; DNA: TGTGCCAGCAGAACACCCAGGGGGCGATCCTACGAGCAGTACTTC; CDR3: CASRTPRGRSYEQYF
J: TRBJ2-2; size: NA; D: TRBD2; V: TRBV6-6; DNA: TGTGCCAGCAGGCTCTCGGGCGGGAGAAACACCGGGGAGCTGTTTTTT; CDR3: CASRLSGGRNTGELFF
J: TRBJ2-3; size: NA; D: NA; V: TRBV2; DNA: TGTGCCAGCAGTGTTGATCGTATAGTGGAACCAGGCGACCTCCACACAGATACGCAGTATTTT; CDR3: CASSVDRIVEPGDLHTDTQYF
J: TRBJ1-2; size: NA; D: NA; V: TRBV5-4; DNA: TGTGCCAGCAGCTTGGAACGGGTCGGGTTCACCTTC; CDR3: CASSLERVGFTF
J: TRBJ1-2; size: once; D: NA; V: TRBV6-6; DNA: TGTGCCATCGCGGTGGGTAACTATGGCTACACCTTC; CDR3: CAIAVGNYGYTF
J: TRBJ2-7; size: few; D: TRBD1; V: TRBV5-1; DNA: TGCGCCAGCAGCGCGGGACAGGGGATCTACGAGCAGTACTTC; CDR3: CASSAGQGIYEQYF
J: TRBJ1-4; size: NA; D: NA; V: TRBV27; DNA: TGTGCCAGCAGTGCAGGGGCCTCGGGTGAAAAACTGTTTTTT; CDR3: CASSAGASGEKLFF
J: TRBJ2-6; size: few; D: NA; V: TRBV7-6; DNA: TGTGCCAGCAGCTTATCAGTCAGCTCTGGGGCCAACGTCCTGACTTTC; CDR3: CASSLSVSSGANVLTF
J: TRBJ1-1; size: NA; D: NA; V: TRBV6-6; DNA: TGTGCCAGCAGGCATACATCCAACACTGAAGCTTTCTTT; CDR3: CASRHTSNTEAFF
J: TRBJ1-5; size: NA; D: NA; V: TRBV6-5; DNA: TGTGCCAGCAGTTACTCGCTAGGCAATCAGCCCCAGCATTTT; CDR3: CASSYSLGNQPQHF
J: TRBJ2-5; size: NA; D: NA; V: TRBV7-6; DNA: TGTGCCAGCAGCGCAGGATTGACCCAGTACTTC; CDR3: CASSAGLTQYF
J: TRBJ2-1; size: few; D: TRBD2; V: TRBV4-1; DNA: TGCGCCAGCAGCCGTGCCGGGACTAGCGGGAGTGGCGAGCAGTTCTTC; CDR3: CASSRAGTSGSGEQFF
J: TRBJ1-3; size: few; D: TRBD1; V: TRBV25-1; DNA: TGTGCCAGCAGTGCCCGGACAGGGAGAAACACCATATATTTT; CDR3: CASSARTGRNTIYF
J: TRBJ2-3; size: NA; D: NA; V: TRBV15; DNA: TGTGCCACCGAAACGGGACTCGGCACAGATACGCAGTATTTT; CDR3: CATETGLGTDTQYF
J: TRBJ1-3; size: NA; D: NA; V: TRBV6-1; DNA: TGTGCCAGCAGTGACCCCCCCAGCCAGGGGGGAAACACCATATATTTT; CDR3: CASSDPPSQGGNTIYF
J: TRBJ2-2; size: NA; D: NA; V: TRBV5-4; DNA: TGTGCCAGCAGCCCCCTAGCCGGGGAGCTGTTTTTT; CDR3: CASSPLAGELFF
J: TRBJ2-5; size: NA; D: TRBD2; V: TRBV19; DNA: TGTGCCAGTAGTCATCTCGGGACTAGCGGGAGAGGAGAAGAGACCCAGTACTTC; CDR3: CASSHLGTSGRGEETQYF
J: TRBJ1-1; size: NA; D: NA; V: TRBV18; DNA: TGTGCCAGCTCACCTTACAAAGGGGACACTGAAGCTTTCTTT; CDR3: CASSPYKGDTEAFF
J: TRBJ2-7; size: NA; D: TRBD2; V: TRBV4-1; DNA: TGCGCCAGCAGCCAAGATGGCGGGGGGTCCTACGAGCAGTACTTC; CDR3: CASSQDGGGSYEQYF
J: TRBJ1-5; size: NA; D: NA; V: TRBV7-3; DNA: TGTGCCAGCAGCTTAGGCCTCAATCAGCCCCAGCATTTT; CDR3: CASSLGLNQPQHF
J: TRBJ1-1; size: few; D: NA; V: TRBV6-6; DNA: TGTGCCAGCAGTTACCACGGGACTAGGGGCACTGAAGCTTTCTTT; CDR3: CASSYHGTRGTEAFF